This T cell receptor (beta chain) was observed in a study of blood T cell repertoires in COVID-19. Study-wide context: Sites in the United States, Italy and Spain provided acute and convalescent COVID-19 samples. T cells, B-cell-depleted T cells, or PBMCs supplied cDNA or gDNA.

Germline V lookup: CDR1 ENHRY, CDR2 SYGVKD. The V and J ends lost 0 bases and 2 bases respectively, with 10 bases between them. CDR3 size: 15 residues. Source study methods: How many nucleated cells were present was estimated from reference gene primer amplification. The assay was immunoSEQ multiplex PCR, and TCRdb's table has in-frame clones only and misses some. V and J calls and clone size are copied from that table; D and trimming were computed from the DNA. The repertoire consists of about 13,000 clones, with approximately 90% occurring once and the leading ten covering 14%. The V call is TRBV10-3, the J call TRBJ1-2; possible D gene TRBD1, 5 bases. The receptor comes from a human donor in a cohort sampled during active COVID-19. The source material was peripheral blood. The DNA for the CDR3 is TGTGCCATCAGTGAGTCTGGGGCAGGGAACTATGGCTACACCTTC. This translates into CAISESGAGNYGYTF.